This TCR beta chain is from a study of PD-1 blockade in classical Hodgkin lymphoma. Study overall: On a schedule of every 2 weeks, patients received nivolumab 3 mg/kg intravenously. General study points: TCR diversity rose significantly by C4D1 in CD4+ but not CD8+ cells. Relative to healthy donors, newly diagnosed patients reportedly had lower baseline TCR diversity, which was reported as lower still in relapsed/refractory patients.

Germline V lookup: CDR1 SGHRS, CDR2 YFSETQ. This CDR3 has 13 residues. The V end was cut by 5 bases, the J end by 0 bases, with 9 bases between. Every single patient, without exception, relapsed after autologous stem cell transplantation, and brentuximab vedotin exposure varied. This clone has just one count. Antigen specificity is unknown. The method was immunoSEQ multiplex PCR; TCRdb's version includes in-frame clones alone and lacks a portion of them. There are some 96,000 clones in the sample; approximately 80% occur only once, and roughly an eighth lies in the top ten. This chain uses TRBV5-1 with TRBJ2-7, with TRBD2 as a possible D gene (6 bases). This TCR came from a human donor with classical Hodgkin lymphoma. The sequencing used peripheral blood mononuclear cells (PBMCs), collected at baseline. The CDR3 loop is CASRPGSSYEQYF. The CDR3 region has the DNA TGCGCCAGCAGACCCGGGAGCTCCTACGAGCAGTACTTC.